Shown below are 14 T cell receptor beta chains from a single sample sequenced in a study of molecular identifiers for immune sequencing clone quantification. Each CDR3 protein is one row after TCRdb ran MiXCR on the PCR reads. The table shows fewer than 350,000 distinct CDR3 sequences, with 20% to 25% occurring only once. The material sequenced was naive CD8+ T cells from blood, with Jurkat cell RNA spiked in. Described subset: FACS-sorted CD8+CD4-CCR7+CD45RA+ naive T cells. The receptors here all came from a human donor in good health. Some libraries in this study had Jurkat cell RNA spiked in.

This clonotype was counted many times. This rearrangement joins TRBV7-9 to TRBJ2-7, with TRBD1 matching over 7 bases. CDR1 is SEHNR and CDR2 is FQNEAQ in the germline V gene (reference sequence). The CDR3 spans 13 residues. J gave up 7 bases and V 5 bases, and 8 bases lay outside the gene matches. The CDR3 sequence: CASSRQGRWEQYF. DNA of the CDR3: TGTGCCAGCAGCCGACAGGGCCGCTGGGAGCAGTACTTC.

The table lists this clonotype with a count of one. This may come from a read error, since a much larger clone is one base off. The chain links TRBV7-9 to TRBJ2-7; 11 positions match TRBD2. V gave up 5 bases and J gave up 2 bases; unmatched junction bases: 8. This CDR3 spans 16 amino acids. Germline CDR1 is SEHNR and CDR2 is FQNEAQ (reference sequence). This CDR3 is CASSPRTSGSTYEQYF. The DNA for the CDR3 is TGTGCCAGCAGCCCGAGAACTAGCGGGAGTACCTACGAGCAGTACTTC.

On this clonotype: The junction departs from the called germline gene at one end, perhaps through a read error. The rearrangement links TRBV5-1 to TRBJ2-7; 8 bases match TRBD2. Germline V gene data show CDR1 as SGHRS and CDR2 as YFSETQ. The CDR3 runs to 14 residues. CDR3 sequence: CAGSLEREGNEQYF. The CDR3 bases are TGCGCCGGCAGCTTGGAACGGGAGGGGAACGAGCAGTACTTC.

CDR3 residues: CASSHPGQEEYEQYF. CDR3 bases: TGTGCCAGTAGTCACCCGGGACAGGAGGAATACGAGCAGTACTTC. This chain uses TRBV19 with TRBJ2-7, with TRBD1 identical over 8 bases. This CDR3 region has 15 residues. Losses at the gene ends were 5 bases for V and 4 bases for J; bases not matched to a gene: 10. CDR1 and CDR2 from the germline V gene are LNHDA and SQIVND (reference sequence).

Notes on this clonotype: One end of the junction fails to match germline, which may point to a read error. The genes are TRBV7-2 and TRBJ2-7; D unresolved. The germline V gene has CDR1 SGHTA and CDR2 FQGNSA. This CDR3 comprises 15 residues. In DNA, the CDR3 is TGTGCCAGCCGCTTAGATCCGACACCCACCTGGGAGCAGTACTTC. Its protein product is CASRLDPTPTWEQYF.

This clonotype was counted ten times or more. This chain joins TRBV7-9 and TRBJ2-4, with D possibly being TRBD1 or TRBD2 (5 bases each). The CDR3 has 16 residues. Trimming took off 7 bases at V and 9 bases at J, with 25 bases between the two ends. CDR1 is SEHNR, CDR2 FQNEAQ, per germline (reference sequence). The CDR3 nucleotides are TGTGCCAGCACCGAAACGGCGGGTCCCGACGGGACCATTCAGTACTTC. Protein sequence: CASTETAGPDGTIQYF.

As to this clonotype: A much larger clone is a single base away; this may be a read error. The chain links TRBV28 to TRBJ1-1; possible D gene TRBD1, 5 bases. Germline CDR1 MDHEN, CDR2 SYDVKM. The CDR3 contains 14 residues. CDR3 sequence (DNA): TGTGCCAGCAGTTTAGGGTCGCCTGGGACTGAAGTTTTCTTT. The encoded protein is CASSLGSPGTEVFF.

V is TRBV27 and J is TRBJ2-3, with 11 bases fitting TRBD2. The germline gives CDR1 MNHEY, CDR2 SMNVEV (reference sequence). The CDR3 is 19 residues long. Losses at the gene ends were 3 bases for V and 0 bases for J; bases not matched to a gene: 11. The CDR3 spells CASSFIGTSGLTSTDTQYF. Written as DNA, the CDR3 is TGTGCCAGCAGTTTCATTGGGACTAGCGGTCTTACTAGCACAGATACGCAGTATTTT.

This clonotype occurred many times. The chain couples TRBV12-3 or TRBV12-4 to TRBJ1-5; possible D gene TRBD1, 5 bases. The germline V and J ends were trimmed by 8 bases and 2 bases, with 13 bases remaining between them. The CDR3 sequence is 14 residues long. The CDR3 region has the DNA TGTGCCAGCGCCCTGGGACGAGGCAATCAGCCCCAGCATTTT. It is translated as CASALGRGNQPQHF.

This clonotype was seen many times. The chain carries TRBV5-4 and TRBJ2-5; D could derive from TRBD1 or TRBD2 (5 bases each). Per germline, CDR1 SGHNT and CDR2 YYREEE (reference sequence). The CDR3 spans 13 residues. Trimming shortened V by 4 bases and J by 5 bases, and 12 bases separated the two germline ends. CDR3 residues: CASSIGREETQYF. For the CDR3, the DNA is TGTGCCAGCAGCATAGGCAGGGAGGAGACCCAGTACTTC.

In the case of this clonotype: A much more abundant neighbour one base away suggests this may be a read error. The chain uses TRBV13 and TRBJ2-1; 10 positions agree with TRBD2. V gave up 8 bases and J gave up 9 bases; unmatched junction bases: 16. The CDR3 has 16 residues. From germline, CDR1 is PRHDT and CDR2 FYEKMQ (reference sequence). CDR3 bases: TGTGCCAGCGGCTCCCCCCTAGGGACTAGCGTGTCTGAGCAGTTCTTC. Translated: CASGSPLGTSVSEQFF.

This clonotype showed up many times. The V call is TRBV5-4, the J call TRBJ2-3, with TRBD1 identical over 7 bases. The CDR3 is made up of 16 amino acids. Germline V gives CDR1 SGHNT, CDR2 YYREEE (reference sequence). Germline trimming cut 2 bases from V and 3 bases from J; bases unmatched to any gene: 9. This CDR3 reads CASSFDRDVRTDTQYF. The DNA of the CDR3 is TGTGCCAGCAGCTTCGACAGGGATGTTAGGACAGATACGCAGTATTTT.

This clonotype was detected a few times. The V gene is TRBV7-9, the J gene TRBJ2-6; D might be TRBD2 (5 bases). Germline CDR1 SEHNR, CDR2 FQNEAQ (reference sequence). This CDR3 has 15 residues. Trimming cost V 4 bases and J 1 base, with 8 bases left between them. The CDR3 loop is CASSSGMSGANVLTF. The CDR3 DNA follows: TGTGCCAGCAGCTCGGGGATGTCTGGGGCCAACGTCCTGACTTTC.

Concerning this clonotype: With a much larger clone just one base away, this may be a read error. This chain links TRBV19 with TRBJ2-1; D might be TRBD1 (6 bases). The germline gives CDR1 LNHDA, CDR2 SQIVND (reference sequence). The ends were cut back, 1 base at V and 1 base at J, with 11 bases in the middle. This CDR3 has 16 amino acids. The CDR3 loop is CASSIGGGRSYNEQFF. CDR3 DNA sequence: TGTGCCAGTAGTATAGGTGGGGGCAGGTCCTACAATGAGCAGTTCTTC.